The T cell receptor (beta chain) under discussion was sequenced for a study of blood T cell repertoires in COVID-19. Study summary: Both acute and convalescent COVID-19 samples were obtained from the United States, Italy and Spain.

Sequencing was performed with immunoSEQ multiplex PCR; in TCRdb, only in-frame clones are kept and a portion is missing. The sample carries some 240,000 clones, approximately 90% recorded once. J gave up 6 bases and V 5 bases, and 6 bases lay outside the gene matches. This CDR3 is built from 14 residues. Germline CDR1 and CDR2: SGHNT and YENEEA. The chain combines TRBV11-3 with TRBJ2-2; TRBD1 matches at 7 bases. Sequencing was carried out using peripheral blood. The TCR originated in a man in his sixties who had recovered from COVID-19. The CDR3 is CASSSDRVPGELFF. The CDR3 coding sequence is TGTGCCAGCAGCAGCGACAGGGTTCCCGGGGAGCTGTTTTTT.